The 32 T cell receptor beta chains reported below all come from one sample, sequenced in a study of CD8+ T cells in alopecia areata. Regarding treatment: oral pan-JAK inhibitor, 5-10 mg twice daily. RNA extraction was followed by reverse transcription into cDNA, which acted as the sequencing template. Here immunoSEQ multiplex PCR was the method, and the copy in TCRdb shows in-frame clones only, minus some. Of approximately 140,000 clones in the sample, about 86% were seen once. The sample here was CD8+ T cells sorted from blood, taken at week 4, from a patient treated with tofacitinib. The receptors originated from a human donor with alopecia areata.

The chain uses TRBV13 and TRBJ2-1; 7 bases fit TRBD1. V lost 5 bases, J lost 7 bases, and 2 bases stayed unmatched. Germline V gene sequence: CDR1 PRHDT, CDR2 FYEKMQ (reference sequence). This CDR3 spans 12 amino acids. CDR3 in DNA: TGTGCCAGCAGCCCGGGACAGAATGAGCAGTTCTTC. As protein: CASSPGQNEQFF. The variable domain in full, with the rest retrieved from reference TRBV13 and TRBJ2-1, is AAGVIQSPRHLIKEKRETATLKCYPIPRHDTVYWYQQGPGQDPQFLISFYEKMQSDKGSIPDRFSAQQFSDYHSELNMSSLELGDSALYFCASSPGQNEQFFGPGTRLTVL.

This clone turned up a few times. The chain joins TRBV7-9 to TRBJ2-2; D might be TRBD1 (6 bases). Trimming pared 5 bases from V and 0 bases from J, leaving 13 bases between. Germline loops: CDR1 SEHNR, CDR2 FQNEAQ (reference sequence). The CDR3 contains 16 residues. CDR3: CASSTTGTPNTGELFF. The CDR3 DNA reads TGTGCCAGCAGCACCACCGGGACACCGAACACCGGGGAGCTGTTTTTT. The whole variable domain, remainder taken from reference TRBV7-9 and TRBJ2-2, is DTGVSQNPRHKITKRGQNVTFRCDPISEHNRLYWYRQTLGQGPEFLTYFQNEAQLEKSRLLSDRFSAERPKGSFSTLEIQRTEQGDSAMYLCASSTTGTPNTGELFFGEGSRLTVL.

This rearrangement joins TRBV29-1 to TRBJ2-7, with D perhaps given as TRBD1 or TRBD2 (5 bases each). Deletions cut 1 base from V and 4 bases from J, with 8 bases between. Germline loops: CDR1 SQVTM, CDR2 ANQGSEA. This CDR3 is 12 amino acids long. DNA of the CDR3: TGCAGCGTTGAAGGGGGGAATTACGAGCAGTACTTC. This sequence encodes CSVEGGNYEQYF.

The chain combines TRBV4-2 with TRBJ2-5, with 7 bases that match TRBD2. In germline, CDR1 is LGHNA, CDR2 YNFKEQ. The J segment lost 1 base and the V segment lost 0 bases, leaving 8 bases of the junction unmatched. The length of the CDR3 is 17 residues. CDR3 sequence (DNA): TGTGCCAGCAGCCAAGAGGCGTCTAGCGGAGCCCAAGAGACCCAGTACTTC. Protein product: CASSQEASSGAQETQYF.

The gene calls are TRBV11-2 and TRBJ2-7; no reliable D call. Germline V lookup: CDR1 SGHAT, CDR2 FQNNGV. V was shortened by 3 bases and J by 2 bases, with 8 bases between the two germline ends. The CDR3 is made up of 13 amino acids. Here the CDR3 reads CASSLTWAYEQYF. The CDR3, as DNA: TGTGCCAGCAGCTTGACTTGGGCCTACGAGCAGTACTTC.

The chain employs TRBV27 and TRBJ2-3, with a tentative D call TRBD2 (5 bases). V was trimmed by 2 bases and J by 6 bases, leaving 6 bases between them. From germline, CDR1 is MNHEY and CDR2 SMNVEV (reference sequence). The CDR3 has 12 amino acids. The CDR3 loop reads CASSLRRDTQYF. The CDR3 nucleotides read TGTGCCAGCAGTTTAAGGAGGGATACGCAGTATTTT.

The chain links TRBV7-9 to TRBJ2-3; 11 nucleotides match TRBD2. Germline CDR1 is SEHNR and CDR2 is FQNEAQ (reference sequence). CDR3 length: 16 residues. V lost 4 bases, J lost 9 bases, and 12 bases stayed unmatched. The CDR3 region is CASSSPGLAARVTQYF. The CDR3 DNA sequence: TGTGCCAGCAGCTCCCCGGGACTAGCGGCCCGAGTAACGCAGTATTTT.

The V call is TRBV5-1, the J call TRBJ2-3; 10 bases are shared with TRBD1. The CDR3 loop spans 15 amino acids. Germline CDR1 reads SGHRS; CDR2 reads YFSETQ. V was pared by 3 bases and J by 5 bases, with 6 bases of the junction left unmatched. This chain's CDR3 is CASSSGTGELDTQYF. The CDR3 DNA reads TGCGCCAGCAGCTCCGGGACAGGGGAATTAGATACGCAGTATTTT.

V usage is TRBV7-2 and J usage is TRBJ2-1; D gene ambiguous. CDR1 and CDR2 from the germline V gene are SGHTA and FQGNSA. Trimming stripped 3 bases from V and 5 bases from J, with 8 bases between. The length of the CDR3 is 13 residues. The CDR3 DNA reads TGTGCCAGCAGCTTCCCCCCGGACAATGAGCAGTTCTTC. Translated, it gives CASSFPPDNEQFF.

The V call is TRBV27, the J call TRBJ1-5; tentatively, D is TRBD1 (5 bases). This CDR3 comprises 16 residues. V gave up 2 bases and J gave up 5 bases, with 16 bases separating them. Per germline, CDR1 MNHEY and CDR2 SMNVEV (reference sequence). The CDR3 spells CASSLARDGLYQPQHF. The CDR3 region has the DNA TGTGCCAGCAGTTTAGCACGGGACGGACTTTATCAGCCCCAGCATTTT.

This clone was observed a few times. This chain uses TRBV7-2 with TRBJ2-7, with 11 bases aligning to TRBD1. CDR3 length: 15 amino acids. CDR1 is SGHTA, CDR2 FQGNSA, per germline. V lost 4 bases to trimming and J lost 4 bases; unmatched junction nucleotides: 6. DNA of the CDR3: TGTGCCAGCAGCTCGCCGGGACAGGGGGAATACGAGCAGTACTTC. It codes for CASSSPGQGEYEQYF.

The J gene is TRBJ2-7, the V gene TRBV7-9; 7 bases map to TRBD2. The CDR3 is 15 amino acids. Germline CDR1 and CDR2: SEHNR and FQNEAQ (reference sequence). Trimming cost V 6 bases and J 0 bases; bases outside gene matches: 8. The CDR3 loop reads CASSGGTTSSYEQYF. CDR3 DNA sequence: TGTGCCAGCAGTGGAGGGACTACCAGCTCCTACGAGCAGTACTTC.

The CDR3 sequence is CSVLGGDRPYEQYF. For the CDR3, the DNA is TGCAGCGTTCTGGGTGGAGACAGACCCTACGAGCAGTACTTC. The rearrangement joins TRBV29-1 to TRBJ2-7; possibly TRBD1 for D (5 bases). Germline CDR1 is SQVTM and CDR2 is ANQGSEA. The germline V and J ends were trimmed by 5 bases and 2 bases, with 16 bases remaining between them. The CDR3 consists of 14 residues.

This clone has more than one count but fewer than ten. The chain links TRBV5-6 to TRBJ2-3; TRBD2 matches 14 bases. The trim removed 4 bases at V and 3 bases at J, leaving 10 bases unmatched. Germline loops: CDR1 SGHDT, CDR2 YYEEEE. The CDR3 has 18 residues. The CDR3 sequence is CASSPTSGGAERTDTQYF. In DNA form, the CDR3 reads TGTGCCAGCAGCCCGACTAGCGGGGGGGCTGAAAGAACAGATACGCAGTATTTT.

V usage is TRBV30 and J usage is TRBJ1-6; unclear D gene. The CDR3 is made up of 13 amino acids. Between the trimmed V and J ends, which lost 4 bases and 6 bases, there was a span of 10 bases. Germline V gene sequence: CDR1 GTSNPN, CDR2 SVGIG (reference sequence). This CDR3 reads CAWTPDGNSPLHF. The CDR3 bases are TGTGCCTGGACCCCGGACGGTAATTCACCCCTCCACTTT.

The V and J genes are TRBV9 and TRBJ2-1; D is perhaps TRBD1 (6 bases). Trimming took off 3 bases at V and 8 bases at J, with 9 bases between the two ends. The CDR3 loop spans 12 amino acids. Germline values: CDR1 SGDLS, CDR2 YYNGEE. CDR3 residues: CASSGGHHEQFF. The CDR3 DNA follows: TGTGCCAGCAGCGGGGGGCACCATGAGCAGTTCTTC.

The J gene is TRBJ2-1, the V gene TRBV18; no clear D gene. Germline CDR1 reads KGHSH; CDR2 reads LQKENI. The length of the CDR3 is 13 residues. Trimming removed 3 bases from V and 6 bases from J, with 9 bases in between. This chain's CDR3 is CASSPSNLNEQFF. The DNA for the CDR3 is TGTGCCAGCTCACCGTCTAACCTCAATGAGCAGTTCTTC. Looking up the rest from reference TRBV18 and TRBJ2-1 gives the full variable domain: NAGVMQNPRHLVRRRGQEARLRCSPMKGHSHVYWYRQLPEEGLKFMVYLQKENIIDESGMPKERFSAEFPKEGPSILRIQQVVRGDSAAYFCASSPSNLNEQFFGPGTRLTVL.

V and J are TRBV4-1 and TRBJ2-5; TRBD2 agrees at 9 bases. Looked up from germline, CDR1 is MGHRA and CDR2 is YSYEKL. With 7 bases clipped from V and 5 bases from J, the junction kept 14 bases outside the gene matches. The CDR3 covers 16 residues. This CDR3 is CASTQGSGGLRETQYF. The CDR3, as DNA: TGCGCCAGCACCCAGGGTAGCGGGGGACTTCGGGAGACCCAGTACTTC.

V and J are TRBV4-2 and TRBJ2-1, with 8 bases identical to TRBD2. This CDR3 region has 17 residues. The J segment lost 8 bases and the V segment lost 0 bases, leaving 12 bases of the junction unmatched. CDR1 is LGHNA, CDR2 YNFKEQ, per germline. This chain's CDR3 is CASSQDFSSGIMDEQFF. CDR3 coding DNA: TGTGCCAGCAGCCAAGATTTTAGTAGCGGGATAATGGATGAGCAGTTCTTC.

This chain links TRBV5-1 with TRBJ2-5; perhaps TRBD1 as D (5 bases). From germline, CDR1 is SGHRS and CDR2 YFSETQ. The CDR3 extends over 16 amino acids. V lost 4 bases to trimming and J lost 2 bases, with 18 bases between them. CDR3 DNA sequence: TGCGCCAGCAGCCGAACCCTGACAGACCCACAAGAGACCCAGTACTTC. Protein sequence: CASSRTLTDPQETQYF.

The chain uses TRBV6-5 and TRBJ2-1, with no clear D. The CDR3 is 12 residues long. In germline, CDR1 is MNHEY, CDR2 SVGAGI. V shed 6 bases and J shed 7 bases, with 10 bases lying between them. The CDR3 loop is CASRTSFNEQFF. The CDR3 coding sequence is TGTGCCAGCAGGACCTCTTTTAATGAGCAGTTCTTC.

This rearrangement joins TRBV19 to TRBJ2-7; D might be TRBD2 (6 bases). Trimming removed 5 bases at V and 3 bases at J, with 14 bases between. The CDR3 runs to 14 residues. Germline CDR1 LNHDA, CDR2 SQIVND (reference sequence). CDR3 region: CASSEPGSRYEQYF. The CDR3 DNA sequence: TGTGCCAGTAGTGAACCCGGGAGTCGCTACGAGCAGTACTTC.

The J gene is TRBJ2-1, the V gene TRBV27; D may be TRBD1 or TRBD2 (7 bases each). V shed 3 bases and J shed 6 bases, with 18 bases lying between them. The CDR3 runs 16 residues. Per the germline V gene, CDR1 is MNHEY and CDR2 is SMNVEV (reference sequence). This chain's CDR3 is CASSLGGGELPNEQFF. As DNA, the CDR3 is TGTGCCAGCAGTTTGGGAGGGGGCGAGCTTCCCAATGAGCAGTTCTTC.

The genes are TRBV4-1 and TRBJ1-1; no clear D gene. The CDR3 runs to 13 residues. Trimming pared 7 bases from V and 1 base from J, leaving 10 bases between. CDR1 is MGHRA and CDR2 is YSYEKL in the germline V gene. The CDR3: CASKGSWNTEAFF. The DNA for the CDR3 is TGCGCCAGCAAGGGCAGCTGGAACACTGAAGCTTTCTTT.

The genes are TRBV19 and TRBJ2-3, with TRBD1 identical over 7 bases. The CDR3 is 16 amino acids. Trimming cost V 5 bases and J 3 bases; bases outside gene matches: 11. Germline CDR1 and CDR2: LNHDA and SQIVND (reference sequence). In DNA, the CDR3 is TGTGCCAGTAGTCAACGACAGGGTCTCGCGACAGATACGCAGTATTTT. Amino acid sequence: CASSQRQGLATDTQYF.

The chain joins TRBV29-1 to TRBJ2-1; D possibly corresponds to TRBD2 (5 bases). CDR1 and CDR2 (germline): SQVTM, ANQGSEA. The CDR3 runs 13 residues. The germline V and J ends were trimmed by 5 bases and 0 bases, with 8 bases remaining between them. The CDR3 sequence is CSVYGSSYNEQFF. As DNA, the CDR3 is TGCAGCGTTTATGGGAGCTCCTACAATGAGCAGTTCTTC.

The chain combines TRBV4-1 with TRBJ2-7; TRBD2 is a possible D gene (5 bases). V was clipped by 0 bases and J by 0 bases, with 12 bases between them. Germline CDR1 reads MGHRA; CDR2 reads YSYEKL. There are 16 residues in the CDR3. Here the CDR3 DNA reads TGCGCCAGCAGCCAAGATGAAGCAGGACTCTCCTACGAGCAGTACTTC. Translation: CASSQDEAGLSYEQYF.

The CDR3 reads CASSQDHPGYYEQYF. CDR3 bases: TGCGCCAGCAGCCAAGATCATCCGGGGTACTACGAGCAGTACTTC. The V gene is TRBV4-1, the J gene TRBJ2-7; TRBD2 is a possible D gene (5 bases). CDR1 is MGHRA, CDR2 YSYEKL, per germline. Trimming left V 0 bases short and J 3 bases short, with 12 bases between. This CDR3 comprises 15 residues.

V usage is TRBV29-1 and J usage is TRBJ2-7; 9 nucleotides match TRBD2. CDR1 and CDR2 (germline): SQVTM, ANQGSEA. CDR3 length: 15 residues. J lost 2 bases, V lost 0 bases, and 5 bases had no gene match. In nucleotides, the CDR3 is TGCAGCGTTGAAGATAGGGCTAGCGGGACCTACGAGCAGTACTTC. Its translation: CSVEDRASGTYEQYF.

The rearrangement links TRBV7-9 to TRBJ2-1; TRBD2 is a possible D gene (6 bases). Germline CDR1 is SEHNR and CDR2 is FQNEAQ (reference sequence). The CDR3 sequence is 16 residues long. V dropped 3 bases and J dropped 6 bases, with 18 bases sitting between them. CDR3 sequence (DNA): TGTGCCAGCAGCTTCATGGAACGGGAGCCGGTCAATGAGCAGTTCTTC. Translation gives CASSFMEREPVNEQFF.

The chain recombines TRBV29-1 with TRBJ2-2; TRBD1 is a possible D gene (6 bases). The CDR3 contains 14 residues. Per germline, CDR1 SQVTM and CDR2 ANQGSEA. Trimming removed 5 bases at V and 6 bases at J, with 16 bases between. The CDR3 region has the DNA TGCAGCGTTTCTTCCGCAGGGGTATCCGGGGAGCTGTTTTTT. It codes for CSVSSAGVSGELFF.

CDR3 protein: CSVEERGAEQYF. For the CDR3, the DNA is TGCAGCGTTGAAGAGCGGGGGGCCGAGCAGTACTTC. The chain is built from TRBV29-1 and TRBJ2-7; 8 nucleotides line up with TRBD2. The germline V gene encodes CDR1 SQVTM and CDR2 ANQGSEA. The CDR3 spans 12 residues. After removal of 0 bases from V and 6 bases from J, the junction contained 1 base not matched to a gene.